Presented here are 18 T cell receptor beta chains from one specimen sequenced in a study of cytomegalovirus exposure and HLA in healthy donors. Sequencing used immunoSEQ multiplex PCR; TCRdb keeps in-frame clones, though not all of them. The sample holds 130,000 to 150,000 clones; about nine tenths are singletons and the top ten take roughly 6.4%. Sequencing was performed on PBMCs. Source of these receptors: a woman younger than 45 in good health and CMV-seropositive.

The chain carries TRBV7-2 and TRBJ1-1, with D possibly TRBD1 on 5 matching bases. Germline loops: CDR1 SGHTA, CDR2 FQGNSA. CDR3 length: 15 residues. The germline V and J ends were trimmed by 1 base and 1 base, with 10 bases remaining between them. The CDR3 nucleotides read TGTGCCAGCAGCTTAGGCGGGGGAGCGAACACTGAAGCTTTCTTT. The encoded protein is CASSLGGGANTEAFF.

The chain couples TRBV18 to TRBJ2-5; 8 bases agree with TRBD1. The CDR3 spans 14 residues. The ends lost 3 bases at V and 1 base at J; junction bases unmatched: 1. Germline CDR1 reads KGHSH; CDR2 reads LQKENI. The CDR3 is CASSPDRAQETQYF. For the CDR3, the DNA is TGTGCCAGCTCACCGGACAGGGCCCAAGAGACCCAGTACTTC.

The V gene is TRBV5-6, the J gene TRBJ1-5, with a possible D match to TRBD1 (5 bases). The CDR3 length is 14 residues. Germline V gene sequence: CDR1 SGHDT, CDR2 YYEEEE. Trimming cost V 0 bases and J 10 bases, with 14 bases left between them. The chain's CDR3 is CASSLGLGPKPQHF. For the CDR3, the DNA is TGTGCCAGCAGCTTGGGGTTGGGGCCGAAACCCCAGCATTTT.

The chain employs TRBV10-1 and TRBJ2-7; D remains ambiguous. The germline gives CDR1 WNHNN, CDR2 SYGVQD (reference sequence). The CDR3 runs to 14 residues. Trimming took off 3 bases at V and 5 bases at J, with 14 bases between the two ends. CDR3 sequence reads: CASSEIQIQDEQYF. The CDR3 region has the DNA TGCGCCAGCAGTGAAATACAGATCCAGGACGAGCAGTACTTC.

CDR3 protein: CASSRTGATNEKLFF. CDR3 nucleotides: TGTGCCAGCAGTCGAACAGGGGCAACTAATGAAAAACTGTTTTTT. J is TRBJ1-4 and V is TRBV28, with TRBD1 matching 7 bases. CDR3 length: 15 amino acids. Germline CDR1 MDHEN, CDR2 SYDVKM. The J segment lost 0 bases and the V segment lost 5 bases, leaving 3 bases of the junction unmatched.

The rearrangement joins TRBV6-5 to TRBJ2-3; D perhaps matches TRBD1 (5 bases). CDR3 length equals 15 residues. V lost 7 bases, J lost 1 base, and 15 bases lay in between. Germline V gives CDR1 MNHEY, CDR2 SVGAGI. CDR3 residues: CASTRYRSGTDTQYF. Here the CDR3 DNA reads TGTGCCAGCACGCGCTACAGGTCCGGCACAGATACGCAGTATTTT.

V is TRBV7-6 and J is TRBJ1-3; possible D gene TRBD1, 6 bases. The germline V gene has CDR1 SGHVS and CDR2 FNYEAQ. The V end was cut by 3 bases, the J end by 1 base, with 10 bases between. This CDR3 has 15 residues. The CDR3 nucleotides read TGTGCCAGCAGCTTCCCACAGGGATCTGGAAACACCATATATTTT. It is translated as CASSFPQGSGNTIYF.

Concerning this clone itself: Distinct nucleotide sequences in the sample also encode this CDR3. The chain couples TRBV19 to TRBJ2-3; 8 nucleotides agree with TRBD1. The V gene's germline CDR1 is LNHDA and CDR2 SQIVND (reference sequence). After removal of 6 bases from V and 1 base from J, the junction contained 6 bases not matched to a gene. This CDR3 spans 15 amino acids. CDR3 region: CASRSGQGRTDTQYF. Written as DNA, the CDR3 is TGTGCCAGTAGATCAGGACAGGGCCGCACAGATACGCAGTATTTT. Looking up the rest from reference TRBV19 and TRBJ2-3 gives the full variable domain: DGGITQSPKYLFRKEGQNVTLSCEQNLNHDAMYWYRQDPGQGLRLIYYSQIVNDFQKGDIAEGYSVSREKKESFPLTVTSAQKNPTAFYLCASRSGQGRTDTQYFGPGTRLTVL.

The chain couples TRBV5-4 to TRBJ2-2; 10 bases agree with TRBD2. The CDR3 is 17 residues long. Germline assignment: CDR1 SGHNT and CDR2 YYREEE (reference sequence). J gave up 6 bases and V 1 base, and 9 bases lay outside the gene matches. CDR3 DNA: TGTGCCAGCAGCTTGACTGTTCTAGCGGGAGTGGCCGGGGAGCTGTTTTTT. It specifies CASSLTVLAGVAGELFF.

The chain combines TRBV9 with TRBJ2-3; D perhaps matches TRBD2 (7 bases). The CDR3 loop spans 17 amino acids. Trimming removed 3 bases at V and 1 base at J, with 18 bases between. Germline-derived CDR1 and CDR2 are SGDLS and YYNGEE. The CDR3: CASSGTGGLSGTDTQYF. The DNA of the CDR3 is TGTGCCAGCAGCGGAACCGGGGGGCTTTCCGGCACAGATACGCAGTATTTT.

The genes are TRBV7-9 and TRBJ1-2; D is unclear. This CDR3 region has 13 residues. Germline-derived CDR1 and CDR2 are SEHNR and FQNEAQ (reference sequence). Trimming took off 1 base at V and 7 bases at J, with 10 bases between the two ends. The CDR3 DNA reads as TGTGCCAGCAGCTTAGGGGCAGGAGGTGGCTACACCTTC. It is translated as CASSLGAGGGYTF.

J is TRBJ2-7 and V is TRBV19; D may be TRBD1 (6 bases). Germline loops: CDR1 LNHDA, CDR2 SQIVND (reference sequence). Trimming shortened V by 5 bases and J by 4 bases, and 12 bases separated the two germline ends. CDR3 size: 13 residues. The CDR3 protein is CASSRAGEYEQYF. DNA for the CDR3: TGTGCCAGTAGTCGAGCAGGGGAGTACGAGCAGTACTTC.

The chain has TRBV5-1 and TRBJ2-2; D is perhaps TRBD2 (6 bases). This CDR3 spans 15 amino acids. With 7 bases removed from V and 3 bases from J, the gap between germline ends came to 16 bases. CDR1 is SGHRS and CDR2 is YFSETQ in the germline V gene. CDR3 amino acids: CASALEGTYTGELFF. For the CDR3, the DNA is TGCGCCAGCGCGTTGGAGGGTACCTACACCGGGGAGCTGTTTTTT. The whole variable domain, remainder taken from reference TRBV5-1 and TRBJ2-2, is KAGVTQTPRYLIKTRGQQVTLSCSPISGHRSVSWYQQTPGQGLQFLFEYFSETQRNKGNFPGRFSGRQFSNSRSEMNVSTLELGDSALYLCASALEGTYTGELFFGEGSRLTVL.

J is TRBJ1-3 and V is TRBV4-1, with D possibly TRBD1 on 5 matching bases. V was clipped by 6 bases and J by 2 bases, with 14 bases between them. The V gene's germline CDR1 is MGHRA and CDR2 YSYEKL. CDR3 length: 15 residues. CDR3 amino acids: CASSRDGGTGNTIYF. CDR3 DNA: TGCGCCAGCAGTCGGGACGGGGGGACTGGAAACACCATATATTTT.

The CDR3 loop reads CASSPLGTLWTGELFF. The CDR3 nucleotides read TGTGCCAGCAGTCCCCTCGGGACACTTTGGACCGGGGAGCTGTTTTTT. This rearrangement joins TRBV27 to TRBJ2-2; D might be TRBD1 (6 bases). Trimming stripped 5 bases from V and 5 bases from J, with 18 bases between. CDR1 and CDR2 from the germline V gene are MNHEY and SMNVEV (reference sequence). The CDR3 totals 16 residues.

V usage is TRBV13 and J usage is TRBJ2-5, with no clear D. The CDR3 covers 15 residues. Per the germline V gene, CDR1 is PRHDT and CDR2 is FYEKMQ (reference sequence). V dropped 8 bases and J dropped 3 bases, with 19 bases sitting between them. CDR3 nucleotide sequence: TGTGCCAGCCGACCCGCGGTAGCTCATGAAGAGACCCAGTACTTC. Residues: CASRPAVAHEETQYF.

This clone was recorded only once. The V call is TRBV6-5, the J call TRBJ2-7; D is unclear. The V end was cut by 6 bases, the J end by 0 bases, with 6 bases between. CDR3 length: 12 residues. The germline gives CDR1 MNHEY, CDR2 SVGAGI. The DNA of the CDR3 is TGTGCCAGCAGGACATACTCCTACGAGCAGTACTTC. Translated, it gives CASRTYSYEQYF.

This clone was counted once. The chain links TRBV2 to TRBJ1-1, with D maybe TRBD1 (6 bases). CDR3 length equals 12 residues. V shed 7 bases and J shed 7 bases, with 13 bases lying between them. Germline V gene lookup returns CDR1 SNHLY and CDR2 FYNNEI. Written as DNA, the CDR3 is TGTGCCAGCACTAGAGGGGGTGGTGAAGCTTTCTTT. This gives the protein CASTRGGGEAFF.